This T cell receptor (beta chain) was identified in a study of T cell responses to AZD1222 COVID-19 vaccine. The wider study: Second-dose groups at about 4 or about 12 weeks were pooled. Whole-study findings and limits: The donor cohort was predominantly white British with a female majority, and clonal diversity may have been underestimated.

Details on this clone: Its antigen is still unknown.

The CDR3 runs to 17 residues. Germline CDR1 LGHDT, CDR2 YNNKEL (reference sequence). V trimming: 3 bases; J trimming: 4 bases; junction bases outside the gene matches: 10. Clones were sequenced by immunoSEQ multiplex PCR, and TCRdb holds only the in-frame ones, with some missing. The table includes about 92,000 clones, roughly nine tenths detected once. V gene TRBV3-1 (or the pseudogene TRBV3-2) combines with J gene TRBJ2-1; 9 bases fit TRBD2. The source was peripheral blood, collected on day 0 of AZD1222 vaccination. This TCR derives from an adult in good health. Here the CDR3 DNA reads TGTGCCAGCAGCCAGAAAATATCAGGACTAGCGTACAATGAGCAGTTCTTC. As protein: CASSQKISGLAYNEQFF.